This T cell receptor beta chain emerged from a study of control samples from healthy donors and cancer patients. Here immunoSEQ multiplex PCR was the method, and the copy in TCRdb shows in-frame clones only, minus some. The sample records some 130,000 clones, around 90% being singletons. The receptor comes from a man aged 18 to 30 in good health. Material: blood.

CDR3 DNA: TGTGCCAGCAGCCGCCTAGCGTTGAGTCAAGAGACCCAGTACTTC. Amino acids: CASSRLALSQETQYF. V gene TRBV7-9 combines with J gene TRBJ2-5; perhaps TRBD2 as D (6 bases). Germline V lookup: CDR1 SEHNR, CDR2 FQNEAQ (reference sequence). The CDR3 contains 15 residues. Trimming shortened V by 5 bases and J by 2 bases, and 15 bases separated the two germline ends.